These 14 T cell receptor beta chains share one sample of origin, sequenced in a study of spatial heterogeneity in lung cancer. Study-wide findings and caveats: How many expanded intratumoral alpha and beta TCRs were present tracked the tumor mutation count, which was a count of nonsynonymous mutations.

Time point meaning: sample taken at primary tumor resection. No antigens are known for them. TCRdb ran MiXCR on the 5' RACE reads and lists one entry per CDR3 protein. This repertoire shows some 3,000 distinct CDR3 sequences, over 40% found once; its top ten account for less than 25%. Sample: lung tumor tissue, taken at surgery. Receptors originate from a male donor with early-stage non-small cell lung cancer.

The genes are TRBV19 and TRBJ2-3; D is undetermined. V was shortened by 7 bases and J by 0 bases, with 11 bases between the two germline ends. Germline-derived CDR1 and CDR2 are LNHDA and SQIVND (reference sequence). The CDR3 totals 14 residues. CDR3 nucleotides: TGTGCCAGTAAGTTAATTTCTAGCACAGATACGCAGTATTTT. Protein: CASKLISSTDTQYF.

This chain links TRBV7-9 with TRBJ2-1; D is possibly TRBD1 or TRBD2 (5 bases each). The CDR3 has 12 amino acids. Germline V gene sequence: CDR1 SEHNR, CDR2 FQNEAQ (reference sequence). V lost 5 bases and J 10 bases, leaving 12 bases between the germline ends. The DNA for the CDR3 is TGTGCCAGCAGCGTGGGACCTAGGGAGCAGTTCTTC. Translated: CASSVGPREQFF.

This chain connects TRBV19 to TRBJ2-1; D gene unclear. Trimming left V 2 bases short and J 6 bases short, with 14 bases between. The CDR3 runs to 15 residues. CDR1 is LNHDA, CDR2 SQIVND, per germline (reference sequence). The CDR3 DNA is TGTGCCAGTAGTATAATCTTTGAAGAATTCAATGAGCAGTTCTTC. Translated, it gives CASSIIFEEFNEQFF.

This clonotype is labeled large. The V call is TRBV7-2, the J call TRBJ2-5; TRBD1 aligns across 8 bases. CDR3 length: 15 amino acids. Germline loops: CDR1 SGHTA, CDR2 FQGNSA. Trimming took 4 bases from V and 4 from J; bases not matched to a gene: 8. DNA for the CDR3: TGTGCCAGCAGCTCCTGGGACAGGATAGGAGAGACCCAGTACTTC. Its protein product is CASSSWDRIGETQYF.

DNA of the CDR3: TGTGCCAGCACAAAGGGGGACGCCGGGACCTACGAGCAGTACTTC. As protein: CASTKGDAGTYEQYF. The chain joins TRBV6-1 to TRBJ2-7; a possible D gene is TRBD1 (6 bases). The CDR3 sequence is 15 residues long. Germline assignment: CDR1 MNHNS and CDR2 SASEGT. The V end lost 7 bases, the J end lost 2 bases, and 18 bases lay between the germline ends.

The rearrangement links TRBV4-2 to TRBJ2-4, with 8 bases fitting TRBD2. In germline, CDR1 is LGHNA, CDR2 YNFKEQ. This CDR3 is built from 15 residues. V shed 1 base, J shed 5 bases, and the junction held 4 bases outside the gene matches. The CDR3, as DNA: TGTGCCAGCAGCCAAGCGGGGGGGTCTCAAAACATTCAGTACTTC. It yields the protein CASSQAGGSQNIQYF.

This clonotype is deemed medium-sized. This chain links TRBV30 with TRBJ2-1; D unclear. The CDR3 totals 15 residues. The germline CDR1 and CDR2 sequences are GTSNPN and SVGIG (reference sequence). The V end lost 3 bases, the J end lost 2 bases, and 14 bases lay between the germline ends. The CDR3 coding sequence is TGTGCCTGGAGCTACGGCGCGGCCCCCTACAATGAGCAGTTCTTC. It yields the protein CAWSYGAAPYNEQFF.

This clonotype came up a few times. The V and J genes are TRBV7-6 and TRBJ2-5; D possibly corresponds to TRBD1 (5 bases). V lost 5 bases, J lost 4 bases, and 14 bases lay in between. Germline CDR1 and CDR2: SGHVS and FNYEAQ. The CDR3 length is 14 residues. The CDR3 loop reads CASSHSGFGETQYF. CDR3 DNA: TGTGCCAGCAGCCACTCAGGGTTTGGAGAGACCCAGTACTTC.

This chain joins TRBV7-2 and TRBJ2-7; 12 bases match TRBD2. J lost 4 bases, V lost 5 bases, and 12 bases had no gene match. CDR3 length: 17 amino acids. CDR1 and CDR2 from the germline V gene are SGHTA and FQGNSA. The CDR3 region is CASSRTPSSGGAYEQYF. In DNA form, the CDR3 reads TGTGCCAGCAGCCGTACCCCGTCTAGCGGGGGGGCATACGAGCAGTACTTC.

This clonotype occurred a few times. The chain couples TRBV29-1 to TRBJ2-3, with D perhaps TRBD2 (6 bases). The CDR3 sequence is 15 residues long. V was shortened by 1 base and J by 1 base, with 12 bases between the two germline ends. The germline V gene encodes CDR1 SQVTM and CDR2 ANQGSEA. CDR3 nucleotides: TGCAGCGTTGAAGGGGGACTTTTTGGCACAGATACGCAGTATTTT. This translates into CSVEGGLFGTDTQYF.

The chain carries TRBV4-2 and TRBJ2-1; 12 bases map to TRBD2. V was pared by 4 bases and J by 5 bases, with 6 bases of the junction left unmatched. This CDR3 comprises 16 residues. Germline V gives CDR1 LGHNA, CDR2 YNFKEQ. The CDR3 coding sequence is TGTGCCAGCAGCCGCACGACTAGCGGGGGAAACAATGAGCAGTTCTTC. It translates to CASSRTTSGGNNEQFF.

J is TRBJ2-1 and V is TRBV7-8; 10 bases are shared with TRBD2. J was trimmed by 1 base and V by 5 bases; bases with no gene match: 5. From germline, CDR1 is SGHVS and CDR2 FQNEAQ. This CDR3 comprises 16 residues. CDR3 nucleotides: TGTGCCAGCAGCCCTAGCGGGGGATTATCCTACAATGAGCAGTTCTTC. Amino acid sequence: CASSPSGGLSYNEQFF.

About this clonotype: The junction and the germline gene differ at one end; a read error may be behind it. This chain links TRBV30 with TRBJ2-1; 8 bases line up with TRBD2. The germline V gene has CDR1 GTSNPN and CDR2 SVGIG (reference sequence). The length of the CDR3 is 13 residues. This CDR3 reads CAWSSGGYNGQFF. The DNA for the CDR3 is TGTGCCTGGAGTAGCGGGGGCTACAATGGGCAGTTCTTC.

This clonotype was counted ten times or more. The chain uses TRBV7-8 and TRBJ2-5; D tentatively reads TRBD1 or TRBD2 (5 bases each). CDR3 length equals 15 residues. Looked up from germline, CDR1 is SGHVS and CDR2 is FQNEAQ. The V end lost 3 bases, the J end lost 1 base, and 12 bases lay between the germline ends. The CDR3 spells CASSLSGPIQETQYF. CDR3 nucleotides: TGTGCCAGCAGCTTGTCGGGGCCTATCCAAGAGACCCAGTACTTC.